The 2 T cell receptor beta chains below were found in one sample sequenced in a study of blood T cell repertoires in COVID-19 (TCRdb year 2020). The library was built by means of the immunoSEQ multiplex PCR assay. Sourced from immuneACCESS, this table was stored by TCRdb with only in-frame sequences that have V and J called. A share of the clones is absent; for the studies checked, an unresolved V gene accounts for under half, and the remainder has no known explanation. Across this sample there are roughly 220,000 clones, with roughly four fifths seen only once. The ten largest clonotypes hold around 7.5% of the sample. The source material was peripheral blood. The receptors shown here come from a woman older than 75 with COVID-19, enrolled during active disease.

V and J are TRBV5-1 and TRBJ1-2; 7 nucleotides agree with TRBD1. Germline V lookup: CDR1 SGHRS, CDR2 YFSETQ. This CDR3 has 14 residues. The junction had 4 bases not matched to a gene; V was cut back by 3 bases and J by 2 bases. CDR3 sequence reads: CASSSKTGNYGYTF. The CDR3 nucleotides are TGCGCCAGCAGCTCAAAGACAGGGAACTATGGCTACACCTTC.

The CDR3 DNA reads as TGCGCCAGCAGCGGAGGCGCCTCTGGAAACACCATATATTTT. Protein: CASSGGASGNTIYF. V is TRBV5-1 and J is TRBJ1-3; D is unresolved. Trimming left V 4 bases short and J 0 bases short, with 8 bases between. The CDR3 runs to 14 residues. Germline V gives CDR1 SGHRS, CDR2 YFSETQ. The full variable domain, its missing parts supplied by reference TRBV5-1 and TRBJ1-3, is KAGVTQTPRYLIKTRGQQVTLSCSPISGHRSVSWYQQTPGQGLQFLFEYFSETQRNKGNFPGRFSGRQFSNSRSEMNVSTLELGDSALYLCASSGGASGNTIYFGEGSWLTVV.